Included here is one TCR beta chain sequence, with context. The sample comes from a study of T cell changes during pregnancy in multiple sclerosis. Clones were sequenced by immunoSEQ multiplex PCR, and TCRdb holds only the in-frame ones, with some missing. The data show around 34,000 clones, 90% seen once. This clonotype originated in a female donor with multiple sclerosis, enrolled in a pregnancy study. Here the sequenced sample was CD8+ T cells from peripheral blood mononuclear cells, taken in the first trimester of pregnancy.

Here the CDR3 reads CASSAPGLAHSNEQFF. The CDR3 bases are TGTGCCAGCAGCGCCCCAGGGCTAGCGCATAGCAATGAGCAGTTCTTC. V gene TRBV7-3 combines with J gene TRBJ2-1, with a weak D call TRBD2 (6 bases). V was shortened by 5 bases and J by 6 bases, with 20 bases between the two germline ends. The length of the CDR3 is 16 residues. The germline V gene encodes CDR1 SGHTA and CDR2 FQGTGA. Full variable domain (rest looked up from reference TRBV7-3 and TRBJ2-1): GAGVSQTPSNKVTEKGKYVELRCDPISGHTALYWYRQSLGQGPEFLIYFQGTGAADDSGLPNDRFFAVRPEGSVSTLKIQRTERGDSAVYLCASSAPGLAHSNEQFFGPGTRLTVL.